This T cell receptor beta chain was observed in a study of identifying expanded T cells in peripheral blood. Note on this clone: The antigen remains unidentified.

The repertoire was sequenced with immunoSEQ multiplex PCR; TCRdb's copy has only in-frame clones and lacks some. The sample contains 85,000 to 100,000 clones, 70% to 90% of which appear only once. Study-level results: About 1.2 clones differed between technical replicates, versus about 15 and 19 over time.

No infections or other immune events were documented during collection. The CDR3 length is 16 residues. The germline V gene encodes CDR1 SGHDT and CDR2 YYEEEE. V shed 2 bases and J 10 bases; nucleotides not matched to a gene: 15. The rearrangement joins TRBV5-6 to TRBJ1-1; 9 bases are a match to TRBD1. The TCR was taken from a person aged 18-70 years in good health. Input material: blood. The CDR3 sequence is CASSLLGEGTGLAAFF. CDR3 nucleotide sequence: TGTGCCAGCAGCTTATTGGGTGAGGGGACAGGGCTCGCAGCTTTCTTT. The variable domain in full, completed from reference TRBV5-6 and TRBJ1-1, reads DAGVTQSPTHLIKTRGQQVTLRCSPKSGHDTVSWYQQALGQGPQFIFQYYEEEERQRGNFPDRFSGHQFPNYSSELNVNALLLGDSALYLCASSLLGEGTGLAAFFGQGTRLTVV.